Following are 30 T cell receptor beta chains from one sample sequenced in a study of PD-1 blockade in classical Hodgkin lymphoma. All patients relapsed after autologous stem cell transplantation, and brentuximab vedotin exposure varied. Here immunoSEQ multiplex PCR was the method, and the copy in TCRdb shows in-frame clones only, minus some. There are about 97,000 clones in the sample; 65% to 85% occur only once, and 12% lies in the top ten. Specimen: peripheral blood mononuclear cells (PBMCs), collected at baseline. These receptors were taken from a human donor with classical Hodgkin lymphoma.

This chain connects TRBV20-1 to TRBJ2-1; D not certain. Germline-derived CDR1 and CDR2 are DFQATT and SNEGSKA (reference sequence). The CDR3 consists of 10 residues. V gave up 5 bases and J gave up 9 bases, with 8 bases separating them. This CDR3 is CSARAAEQFF. As DNA, the CDR3 is TGCAGTGCTCGAGCTGCTGAGCAGTTCTTC.

This clone showed up just once. V usage is TRBV2 and J usage is TRBJ2-7, with 13 bases that match TRBD2. CDR3 size: 15 residues. J gave up 2 bases and V 5 bases, and 3 bases lay outside the gene matches. Germline CDR1 SNHLY, CDR2 FYNNEI. Here the CDR3 DNA reads TGTGCCAGCAGTCAGGGGACTAGCGGGACCTACGAGCAGTACTTC. Amino acids: CASSQGTSGTYEQYF.

This clone appeared a single time. The rearrangement uses TRBV19 and TRBJ2-3; no definite D call. Trimming cost V 0 bases and J 0 bases, with 10 bases left between them. The CDR3 is 16 amino acids. The germline gives CDR1 LNHDA, CDR2 SQIVND (reference sequence). CDR3 bases: TGTGCCAGTAGTATAGATTACGGATATAGCACAGATACGCAGTATTTT. As protein: CASSIDYGYSTDTQYF.

This chain uses TRBV6-6 with TRBJ1-5; D is perhaps TRBD1 (5 bases). The V and J ends lost 6 bases and 5 bases respectively, with 14 bases between them. The V gene's germline CDR1 is MNHNY and CDR2 SVGAGI (reference sequence). The CDR3 is 14 amino acids. CDR3 protein: CASRHAGKHQPQHF. The CDR3 nucleotides read TGTGCCAGCAGACACGCAGGGAAACATCAGCCCCAGCATTTT.

V is TRBV2 and J is TRBJ1-1; tentatively, D is TRBD1 (6 bases). Trimming took 3 bases from V and 6 from J, leaving 8 bases between them. CDR1 is SNHLY, CDR2 FYNNEI, per germline. This CDR3 is 12 amino acids long. CDR3 protein: CASSDRTAEAFF. The CDR3, as DNA: TGTGCCAGCAGTGATCGGACAGCTGAAGCTTTCTTT.

In nucleotides, the CDR3 is TGCGCCAGCAGTGATAGCAGCGGGTCTAGCACAGATACGCAGTATTTT. This encodes CASSDSSGSSTDTQYF. The V gene is TRBV10-1, the J gene TRBJ2-3; weak D call: TRBD2 (6 bases). The CDR3 sequence is 16 residues long. Germline CDR1 WNHNN, CDR2 SYGVQD (reference sequence). The V gene lost 3 bases and the J gene lost 0 bases, with 13 bases spanning the gap.

This sequence joins TRBV5-1 and TRBJ2-1, with 14 nucleotides matching TRBD2. The CDR3 loop spans 15 amino acids. Germline CDR1 and CDR2: SGHRS and YFSETQ. The junction had 6 bases not matched to a gene; V was cut back by 4 bases and J by 9 bases. The CDR3 sequence is CASSPGLAGVTEQFF. The CDR3 bases are TGCGCCAGCAGCCCGGGACTAGCGGGAGTGACTGAGCAGTTCTTC.

V and J are TRBV19 and TRBJ1-3; D possibly corresponds to TRBD1 (5 bases). Trimming left V 6 bases short and J 3 bases short, with 12 bases between. The CDR3 has 14 residues. Germline CDR1 is LNHDA and CDR2 is SQIVND (reference sequence). This CDR3 is CASSPGGGGNTIYF. For the CDR3, the DNA is TGTGCCAGTAGCCCGGGGGGTGGTGGAAACACCATATATTTT.

As for this clone: One end of the junction is discordant with germline, which a read error may explain. Other nucleotide sequences from this sample produce the same CDR3. The V gene is TRBV20-1, the J gene TRBJ2-5; D may match TRBD1 or TRBD2 (6 bases each). The CDR3 covers 11 residues. In germline, CDR1 is DFQATT, CDR2 SNEGSKA (reference sequence). The CDR3 loop reads CSARGGETQYF. CDR3 bases: TGCAGTGCGAGAGGGGGGGAGACCCAGTACTTC.

This clone appeared a single time. J is TRBJ2-3 and V is TRBV11-3, with D perhaps being TRBD1 or TRBD2 (5 bases each). V was clipped by 5 bases and J by 1 base, with 7 bases between them. Looked up from germline, CDR1 is SGHNT and CDR2 is YENEEA. The CDR3 extends over 13 amino acids. The CDR3 coding sequence is TGTGCCAGCAGCGGGGGAGGCACAGATACGCAGTATTTT. This encodes CASSGGGTDTQYF.

The genes are TRBV5-6 and TRBJ2-7; D might be TRBD1 (5 bases). Per the germline V gene, CDR1 is SGHDT and CDR2 is YYEEEE. The CDR3 loop spans 14 amino acids. V lost 1 base and J lost 3, with 11 bases in between. CDR3 loop: CASSLYGRVYEQYF. In nucleotides, the CDR3 is TGTGCCAGCAGCTTGTATGGCAGGGTCTACGAGCAGTACTTC.

Worth noting for this clone: Distinct nucleotide sequences in the sample also encode this CDR3. This sequence joins TRBV30 and TRBJ2-1; TRBD1 might be the D (6 bases). The CDR3 sequence is 15 residues long. The V gene lost 0 bases and the J gene lost 2 bases, with 11 bases spanning the gap. The germline V gene has CDR1 GTSNPN and CDR2 SVGIG (reference sequence). The CDR3 protein is CAWSVGGSTYNEQFF. In DNA form, the CDR3 reads TGTGCCTGGAGTGTAGGGGGATCGACCTACAATGAGCAGTTCTTC.

J is TRBJ2-7 and V is TRBV5-1; no reliable D call. The CDR3 sequence is 14 residues long. The germline V gene encodes CDR1 SGHRS and CDR2 YFSETQ. V was pared by 6 bases and J by 0 bases, with 13 bases between. CDR3: CASTLHQSSYEQYF. CDR3 in DNA: TGCGCCAGCACCCTACACCAAAGCTCCTACGAGCAGTACTTC.

Worth noting for this clone: A junction boundary mismatches the germline segment, possibly from a read error. The chain uses TRBV11-2 and TRBJ2-7, with D unclear. Germline lookup yields CDR1 SGHAT and CDR2 FQNNGV. The CDR3 is 11 residues long. The CDR3 DNA follows: TGTGCCAGCAGCCCCCGGACCGAGGAGTACTTC. This gives the protein CASSPRTEEYF.

This chain uses TRBV13 with TRBJ2-5; 9 nucleotides line up with TRBD2. From germline, CDR1 is PRHDT and CDR2 FYEKMQ (reference sequence). The junction had 4 bases not matched to a gene; V was cut back by 1 base and J by 4 bases. The CDR3 loop spans 15 amino acids. CDR3 nucleotides: TGTGCCAGCAGCTTAGTGGCGGGAGGGGCAGAGACCCAGTACTTC. It yields the protein CASSLVAGGAETQYF.

This sequence joins TRBV7-2 and TRBJ2-1; D is possibly TRBD1 or TRBD2 (5 bases each). The CDR3 has 13 residues. V shed 5 bases and J shed 10 bases, with 15 bases lying between them. Germline V gives CDR1 SGHTA, CDR2 FQGNSA. The CDR3 loop reads CASSIRQSGEQFF. Written as DNA, the CDR3 is TGTGCCAGCAGCATACGACAGTCGGGGGAGCAGTTCTTC.

The J gene is TRBJ2-1, the V gene TRBV5-4, with TRBD2 identical over 13 bases. With 4 bases clipped from V and 8 bases from J, the junction kept 9 bases outside the gene matches. The CDR3 runs 16 residues. The germline V gene encodes CDR1 SGHNT and CDR2 YYREEE (reference sequence). The CDR3 is CASSPGLAGDRYEQFF. CDR3 DNA: TGTGCCAGCAGCCCAGGACTAGCGGGAGACAGGTATGAGCAGTTCTTC.

The rearrangement links TRBV2 to TRBJ1-5; D may be TRBD1 (6 bases). The CDR3 consists of 15 residues. V lost 7 bases and J lost 5, with 18 bases in between. CDR1 and CDR2 from the germline V gene are SNHLY and FYNNEI. CDR3 protein: CASTPRGQTHQPQHF. CDR3 nucleotides: TGTGCCAGCACCCCCCGGGGGCAGACGCATCAGCCCCAGCATTTT.

The chain is built from TRBV5-4 and TRBJ2-7; D unresolved. The V gene's germline CDR1 is SGHNT and CDR2 YYREEE (reference sequence). Trimming took 4 bases from V and 3 from J, leaving 14 bases between them. This CDR3 comprises 14 residues. CDR3 nucleotide sequence: TGTGCCAGCAGCCCTGAGACTGAACACTACGAGCAGTACTTC. This sequence encodes CASSPETEHYEQYF.

This sequence joins TRBV11-2 and TRBJ1-2; 9 bases align to TRBD1. The CDR3 is 14 residues long. The germline CDR1 and CDR2 sequences are SGHAT and FQNNGV. J was trimmed by 6 bases and V by 2 bases; bases with no gene match: 4. The DNA of the CDR3 is TGTGCCAGCAGCTTAACAGGGGGCGGTGATGGCTACACCTTC. This codes for CASSLTGGGDGYTF.

This chain joins TRBV18 and TRBJ1-1; TRBD1 might be the D (5 bases). The CDR3 is 15 amino acids. Germline loops: CDR1 KGHSH, CDR2 LQKENI. Between the trimmed V and J ends, which lost 3 bases and 5 bases, there was a span of 16 bases. CDR3: CASSPAGSAGTEAFF. The CDR3, as DNA: TGTGCCAGCTCACCCGCAGGGAGCGCGGGGACTGAAGCTTTCTTT.

The rearrangement links TRBV9 to TRBJ1-2; D is uncertain. Trimming stripped 4 bases from V and 3 bases from J, with 10 bases between. The CDR3 contains 13 residues. Per the germline V gene, CDR1 is SGDLS and CDR2 is YYNGEE. CDR3 sequence (DNA): TGTGCCAGCAGCTTGACATACCACTATGGCTACACCTTC. Amino acid sequence: CASSLTYHYGYTF.

The chain combines TRBV19 with TRBJ2-5; TRBD2 matches 8 bases. The CDR3 loop spans 14 amino acids. With 5 bases clipped from V and 2 bases from J, the junction kept 4 bases outside the gene matches. The germline V gene has CDR1 LNHDA and CDR2 SQIVND (reference sequence). CDR3 sequence reads: CASSAGGAQETQYF. The CDR3 DNA reads TGTGCCAGTAGTGCGGGGGGAGCTCAAGAGACCCAGTACTTC. Using reference TRBV19 and TRBJ2-5 for the parts outside the CDR3, the full variable domain is DGGITQSPKYLFRKEGQNVTLSCEQNLNHDAMYWYRQDPGQGLRLIYYSQIVNDFQKGDIAEGYSVSREKKESFPLTVTSAQKNPTAFYLCASSAGGAQETQYFGPGTRLLVL.

There are a few counts of this clone. The CDR3 DNA sequence: TGTGCCTGGAGAGGAACAGGAAACACTGAAGCTTTCTTT. Protein sequence: CAWRGTGNTEAFF. This chain joins TRBV30 and TRBJ1-1; the D gene is possibly TRBD1 (5 bases). Germline V lookup: CDR1 GTSNPN, CDR2 SVGIG (reference sequence). Trimming stripped 3 bases from V and 2 bases from J, with 10 bases between. This CDR3 region has 13 residues.

The chain joins TRBV9 to TRBJ2-5, with 14 positions matching TRBD2. Germline CDR1 is SGDLS and CDR2 is YYNGEE. This CDR3 comprises 17 residues. V dropped 6 bases and J dropped 5; count of bases not matched to a gene: 12. The CDR3 spells CASNRGTSGSGRETQYF. The CDR3 bases are TGTGCCAGCAACCGAGGGACTAGCGGGAGTGGGAGGGAGACCCAGTACTTC. The full variable domain, completed using reference TRBV9 and TRBJ2-5, is DSGVTQTPKHLITATGQRVTLRCSPRSGDLSVYWYQQSLDQGLQFLIQYYNGEERAKGNILERFSAQQFPDLHSELNLSSLELGDSALYFCASNRGTSGSGRETQYFGPGTRLLVL.

The chain uses TRBV11-2 and TRBJ2-7, with D maybe TRBD2 (6 bases). CDR3 length equals 16 residues. V was pared by 0 bases and J by 4 bases, with 16 bases between. In germline, CDR1 is SGHAT, CDR2 FQNNGV. The DNA for the CDR3 is TGTGCCAGCAGCTTAGACCCTGATGGGAGGAGTTACGAGCAGTACTTC. Its translation is CASSLDPDGRSYEQYF.

V and J are TRBV27 and TRBJ1-4; a weak D match, TRBD1 (6 bases). CDR1 is MNHEY, CDR2 SMNVEV, per germline (reference sequence). There are 14 residues in the CDR3. Trimming removed 0 bases from V and 7 bases from J, with 9 bases in between. CDR3 loop: CASSLSRGGEKLFF. In nucleotides, the CDR3 is TGTGCCAGCAGTTTATCCCGAGGGGGTGAAAAACTGTTTTTT.

This rearrangement joins TRBV28 to TRBJ2-7, with 9 nucleotides matching TRBD1. The CDR3 loop spans 14 amino acids. The germline V gene has CDR1 MDHEN and CDR2 SYDVKM. The V gene end was trimmed by 6 bases and the J gene end by 3 bases; junction bases not matched to a gene: 6. This CDR3 is CASSPGTGYYEQYF. CDR3 bases: TGTGCCAGCAGCCCCGGGACAGGGTACTACGAGCAGTACTTC.

This sequence joins TRBV7-2 and TRBJ1-2; D not certain. Trimming removed 5 bases from V and 4 bases from J, with 11 bases in between. Germline V gene sequence: CDR1 SGHTA, CDR2 FQGNSA. The CDR3 has 13 residues. The CDR3 DNA is TGTGCCAGCAGCCCCCAACGGGTCTATGGCTACACCTTC. It translates to CASSPQRVYGYTF.

The chain uses TRBV4-2 and TRBJ2-7; 11 bases fit TRBD2. There are 19 residues in the CDR3. From germline, CDR1 is LGHNA and CDR2 YNFKEQ. V was clipped by 2 bases and J by 1 base; unmatched bases: 13. Here the CDR3 reads CASSQKWGEGLAVSYEQYF. The CDR3 DNA sequence: TGTGCCAGCAGCCAAAAGTGGGGGGAGGGACTAGCGGTATCCTACGAGCAGTACTTC.